A single T cell receptor (beta chain) is shown here with its context. Method: immunoSEQ multiplex PCR; TCRdb's copy keeps in-frame clones and lacks some. The sample records roughly 1,100,000 clones, more than 65% being singletons. Per the germline V gene, CDR1 is KGHSH and CDR2 is LQKENI. The V gene end was trimmed by 3 bases and the J gene end by 2 bases; junction bases not matched to a gene: 5. The CDR3 sequence is 17 residues long. The data are from a study of shared clonotypes between healthy human individuals. This sequence joins TRBV18 and TRBJ1-5; 12 bases align to TRBD1. This TCR was recovered from a young man in good health. Sequencing input: memory CD4+ T cells sorted from blood. Subset of the sample: CD45RA-negative fraction. The CDR3 sequence is CASSPYGTGGGNQPQHF. The CDR3 DNA is TGTGCCAGCTCACCTTACGGGACAGGGGGCGGCAATCAGCCCCAGCATTTT. The entire variable domain, with the rest obtained from reference TRBV18 and TRBJ1-5, is as follows: NAGVMQNPRHLVRRRGQEARLRCSPMKGHSHVYWYRQLPEEGLKFMVYLQKENIIDESGMPKERFSAEFPKEGPSILRIQQVVRGDSAAYFCASSPYGTGGGNQPQHFGDGTRLSIL.